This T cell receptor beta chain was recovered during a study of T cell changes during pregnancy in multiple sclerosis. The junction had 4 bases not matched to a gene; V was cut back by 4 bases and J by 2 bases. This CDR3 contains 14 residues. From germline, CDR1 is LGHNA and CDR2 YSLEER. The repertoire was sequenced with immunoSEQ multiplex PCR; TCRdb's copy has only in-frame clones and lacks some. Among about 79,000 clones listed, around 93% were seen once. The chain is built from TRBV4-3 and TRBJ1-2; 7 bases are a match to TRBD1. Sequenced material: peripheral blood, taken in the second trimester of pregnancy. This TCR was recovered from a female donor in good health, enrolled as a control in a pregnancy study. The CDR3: CASSPGQLNYGYTF. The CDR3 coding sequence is TGCGCCAGCAGCCCGGGACAGTTAAACTATGGCTACACCTTC.